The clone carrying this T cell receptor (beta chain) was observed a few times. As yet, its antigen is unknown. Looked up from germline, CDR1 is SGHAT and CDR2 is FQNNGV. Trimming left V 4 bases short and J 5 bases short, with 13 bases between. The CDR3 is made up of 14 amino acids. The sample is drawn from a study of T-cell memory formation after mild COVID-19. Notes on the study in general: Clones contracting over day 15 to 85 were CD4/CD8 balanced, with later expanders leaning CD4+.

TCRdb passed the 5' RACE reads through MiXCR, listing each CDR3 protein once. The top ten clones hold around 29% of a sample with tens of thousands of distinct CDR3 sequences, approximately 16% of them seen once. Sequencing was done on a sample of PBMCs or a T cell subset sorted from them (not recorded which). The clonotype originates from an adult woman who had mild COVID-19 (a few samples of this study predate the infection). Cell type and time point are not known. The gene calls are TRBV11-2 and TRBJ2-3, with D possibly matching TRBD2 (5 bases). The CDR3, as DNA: TGTGCCAGCAGCTCGATGGTGGCGGGAGATACGCAGTATTTT. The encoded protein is CASSSMVAGDTQYF.